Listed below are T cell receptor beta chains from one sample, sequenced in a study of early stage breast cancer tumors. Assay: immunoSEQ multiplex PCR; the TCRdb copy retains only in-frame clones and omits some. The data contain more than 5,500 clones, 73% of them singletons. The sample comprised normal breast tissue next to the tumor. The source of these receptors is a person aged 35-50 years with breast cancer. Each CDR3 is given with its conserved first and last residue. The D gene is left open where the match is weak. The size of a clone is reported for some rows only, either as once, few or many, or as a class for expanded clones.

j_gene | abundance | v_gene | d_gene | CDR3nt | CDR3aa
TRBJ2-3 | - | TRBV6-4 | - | TGTGCCAGCAGTGACCGGACCGCCACAGATACGCAGTATTTT | CASSDRTATDTQYF
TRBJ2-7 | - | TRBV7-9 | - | TGTGCCAGCAGCCTCCGGGCAGGGTTTTTCGAGCAGTACTTC | CASSLRAGFFEQYF
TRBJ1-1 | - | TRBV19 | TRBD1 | TGTGCCAGTAGTATCTTAGGACAGGGTCGGGACACTGAAGCTTTCTTT | CASSILGQGRDTEAFF
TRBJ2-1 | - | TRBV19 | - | TGTGCCAGTAGTATAAAGGACGGACTATCGGAGCAGTTCTTC | CASSIKDGLSEQFF
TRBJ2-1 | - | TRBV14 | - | TGTGCCAGCAGCCAAGGGATCAGGGCGAGCTCCTACAATGAGCAGTTCTTC | CASSQGIRASSYNEQFF
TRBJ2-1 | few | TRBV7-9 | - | TGTGCCAGCAGCTTAGCCCCCACCGCTTCTACCCGAAACAATGAGCAGTTCTTC | CASSLAPTASTRNNEQFF
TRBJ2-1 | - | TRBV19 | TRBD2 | TGTGCCAGTAACCCGGGACTAGCGGGAGTGAATGAGCAGTTCTTC | CASNPGLAGVNEQFF
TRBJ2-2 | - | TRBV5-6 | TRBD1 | TGTGCCAGCAGTCAACTACCGGGACAGGGGTCCGGGGAGCTGTTTTTT | CASSQLPGQGSGELFF
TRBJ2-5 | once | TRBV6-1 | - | TGTGCCAGCAGTGGGCAGGCCCAAGAGACCCAGTACTTC | CASSGQAQETQYF
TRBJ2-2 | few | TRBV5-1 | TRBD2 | TGCGCCAGCGTCGCGGCTAGCGGGACTCGGGGGGAGCTGTTTTTT | CASVAASGTRGELFF
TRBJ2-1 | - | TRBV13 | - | TGTGCCAGCAGCTTATGGGGGAGAGGTGAGCAGTTCTTC | CASSLWGRGEQFF